This entry lists 19 T cell receptor beta chains sequenced from one sample in a study of identical twins. TCRdb re-derived calls from the 5' RACE reads in MiXCR, one entry per CDR3 protein. The profile shows fewer than 250,000 distinct CDR3 sequences, roughly a tenth of them singletons. Source material: memory (CD45RO+) T cells sorted from blood. The receptors shown here come from a young woman in good health.

This clonotype showed up just a few times. The chain is built from TRBV6-1 and TRBJ2-5; no firm D call. Between the trimmed V and J ends, which lost 4 bases and 8 bases, there was a span of 5 bases. There are 10 residues in the CDR3. Germline V gene data show CDR1 as MNHNS and CDR2 as SASEGT. The CDR3 nucleotides are TGTGCCAGCAGTGCCATAACCCAGTACTTC. Its translation: CASSAITQYF.

This clonotype has at least ten counts. The rearrangement uses TRBV5-6 and TRBJ2-3; D may be TRBD2 (5 bases). V lost 1 base and J lost 0, with 15 bases in between. The CDR3 totals 17 residues. The germline V gene encodes CDR1 SGHDT and CDR2 YYEEEE. The CDR3 DNA reads TGTGCCAGCAGCTTGAGTTCCGCTGGGAGAAGCACAGATACGCAGTATTTT. This translates into CASSLSSAGRSTDTQYF.

This clonotype has a count of ten or more. J is TRBJ2-5 and V is TRBV29-1; D remains ambiguous. Germline CDR1 and CDR2: SQVTM and ANQGSEA. This CDR3 has 11 residues. V lost 3 bases and J 5 bases, leaving 7 bases between the germline ends. The DNA of the CDR3 is TGCAGCGTTGATAAGGTTGAGACCCAGTACTTC. This codes for CSVDKVETQYF.

There are many counts of this clonotype. The chain is built from TRBV7-8 and TRBJ1-4, with D possibly matching TRBD1 (5 bases). Germline loops: CDR1 SGHVS, CDR2 FQNEAQ. Trimming stripped 2 bases from V and 8 bases from J, with 9 bases between. The CDR3 consists of 13 residues. CDR3 protein: CASSLSREEKLFF. DNA of the CDR3: TGTGCCAGCAGCTTAAGCAGGGAAGAAAAACTGTTTTTT. Full variable domain (rest looked up from reference TRBV7-8 and TRBJ1-4): GAGVSQSPRYKVAKRGQDVALRCDPISGHVSLFWYQQALGQGPEFLTYFQNEAQLDKSGLPSDRFFAERPEGSVSTLKIQRTQQEDSAVYLCASSLSREEKLFFGSGTQLSVL.

The chain is built from TRBV10-3 and TRBJ2-3; 7 bases are shared with TRBD2. This CDR3 comprises 13 residues. V lost 10 bases to trimming and J lost 1 base; unmatched junction nucleotides: 5. The germline V gene encodes CDR1 ENHRY and CDR2 SYGVKD. The CDR3 loop is CATSAGGTDTQYF. Written as DNA, the CDR3 is TGTGCCACCTCGGCGGGGGGCACAGATACGCAGTATTTT.

This clonotype was found many times. The chain has TRBV12-3 or TRBV12-4 and TRBJ1-1; TRBD1 might be the D (5 bases). Between the trimmed V and J ends, which lost 2 bases and 4 bases, there was a span of 14 bases. The CDR3 totals 15 residues. Here the CDR3 DNA reads TGTGCCAGCAGTTTATCTTTAGGGGAGGGCACTGAAGCTTTCTTT. As protein: CASSLSLGEGTEAFF.

This clonotype was seen a few times. In DNA, the CDR3 is TGTGCCAGCAGCCAAGGGATCGGGGGGGCCTACGAGCAGTACTTC. Its protein is CASSQGIGGAYEQYF. This chain joins TRBV3-1 and TRBJ2-7, with 8 positions matching TRBD2. The V segment lost 1 base and the J segment 2 bases; nucleotides outside the gene matches: 4. The germline gives CDR1 LGHDT, CDR2 YNNKEL (reference sequence). The CDR3 has 15 residues.

CDR3 region: CASSQEAEEGHNEQFF. The CDR3 nucleotides read TGCGCCAGCAGCCAAGAAGCGGAGGAGGGGCACAATGAGCAGTTCTTC. The chain is built from TRBV4-1 and TRBJ2-1; possibly TRBD2 for D (6 bases). Germline V gene sequence: CDR1 MGHRA, CDR2 YSYEKL. V shed 0 bases and J shed 5 bases, with 14 bases lying between them. This CDR3 has 16 amino acids.

The rearrangement joins TRBV9 to TRBJ2-5; possible D gene TRBD1, 5 bases. V shed 0 bases and J shed 5 bases, with 14 bases lying between them. Looked up from germline, CDR1 is SGDLS and CDR2 is YYNGEE. This CDR3 is built from 15 residues. The CDR3 is CASSVGQGGAETQYF. The CDR3 DNA reads TGTGCCAGCAGCGTAGGTCAGGGCGGAGCGGAGACCCAGTACTTC.

The chain is built from TRBV11-3 and TRBJ2-7, with 8 bases aligning to TRBD1. The CDR3 runs 15 residues. Germline V CDR1 and CDR2: SGHNT, YENEEA. With 3 bases clipped from V and 3 bases from J, the junction kept 7 bases outside the gene matches. For the CDR3, the DNA is TGTGCCAGCAGCTTTACCGGGACAGGAGACTACGAGCAGTACTTC. Residues: CASSFTGTGDYEQYF.

The genes are TRBV9 and TRBJ2-3; D uncertain. The V end was cut by 3 bases, the J end by 2 bases, with 7 bases between. The CDR3 spans 13 residues. Germline V gives CDR1 SGDLS, CDR2 YYNGEE. The CDR3 is CASSAEHTDTQYF. The CDR3 DNA reads TGTGCCAGCAGCGCCGAACACACAGATACGCAGTATTTT.

This clonotype was counted a few times. The V gene is TRBV6-5, the J gene TRBJ2-1; no clear D gene. Germline-derived CDR1 and CDR2 are MNHEY and SVGAGI. Trimming stripped 2 bases from V and 5 bases from J, with 10 bases between. The CDR3 is 14 residues long. CDR3 sequence: CASSYGRQNNEQFF. In DNA form, the CDR3 reads TGTGCCAGCAGTTACGGGCGGCAAAACAATGAGCAGTTCTTC.

In this sample, this clonotype turned up many times. The chain carries TRBV5-1 and TRBJ1-4; D gene ambiguous. The CDR3 has 13 amino acids. Per germline, CDR1 SGHRS and CDR2 YFSETQ. V gave up 3 bases and J gave up 8 bases, with 11 bases separating them. CDR3: CASSSRVNEKLFF. The CDR3 coding sequence is TGCGCCAGCAGCTCGAGGGTGAACGAAAAACTGTTTTTT. Full variable domain (remainder filled in from reference TRBV5-1 and TRBJ1-4): KAGVTQTPRYLIKTRGQQVTLSCSPISGHRSVSWYQQTPGQGLQFLFEYFSETQRNKGNFPGRFSGRQFSNSRSEMNVSTLELGDSALYLCASSSRVNEKLFFGSGTQLSVL.

This clonotype was recorded many times. This chain links TRBV20-1 with TRBJ2-1; TRBD2 matches at 9 bases. The CDR3 totals 13 residues. Germline values: CDR1 DFQATT, CDR2 SNEGSKA (reference sequence). V lost 6 bases and J lost 6; bases outside the gene matches: 6. The CDR3 here is CSAPAGGPNEQFF. The CDR3 bases are TGCAGTGCCCCAGCGGGAGGCCCCAATGAGCAGTTCTTC.

This clonotype turned up a few times. The chain uses TRBV6-6 and TRBJ2-7; possible D gene TRBD1, 5 bases. CDR3 length equals 11 residues. The V end lost 4 bases, the J end lost 6 bases, and 7 bases lay between the germline ends. Per the germline V gene, CDR1 is MNHNY and CDR2 is SVGAGI (reference sequence). CDR3 sequence reads: CASSSQGEQYF. For the CDR3, the DNA is TGTGCCAGCAGTTCTCAGGGCGAGCAGTACTTC.

Many counts were recorded for this clonotype. The chain joins TRBV9 to TRBJ2-4; TRBD1 matches at 8 bases. The germline V gene encodes CDR1 SGDLS and CDR2 YYNGEE. The CDR3 is 16 amino acids. The V and J ends lost 3 bases and 0 bases, in that order; junction bases with no gene match: 5. The CDR3 coding sequence is TGTGCCAGCAGCGGTAGACAGGGGCTAGCCAAAAACATTCAGTACTTC. Its translation is CASSGRQGLAKNIQYF.

This clonotype has a count of ten or more. J is TRBJ2-1 and V is TRBV6-2 or TRBV6-3; TRBD2 is a possible D gene (6 bases). Trimming stripped 0 bases from V and 9 bases from J, with 15 bases between. The CDR3 is 15 residues long. Germline CDR1 is MNHEY and CDR2 is SVGEGT. CDR3 coding DNA: TGTGCCAGCAGTTACTCAAGCGGGCTGGGGAGTGAGCAGTTCTTC. Its translation is CASSYSSGLGSEQFF.

The V gene is TRBV3-1, the J gene TRBJ2-3, with 7 positions matching TRBD2. Germline V CDR1 and CDR2: LGHDT, YNNKEL (reference sequence). The ends lost 4 bases at V and 5 bases at J; junction bases unmatched: 12. This CDR3 contains 16 residues. CDR3 residues: CASSPTYRWGGDTQYF. CDR3 nucleotides: TGTGCCAGCAGCCCCACTTACAGGTGGGGGGGAGATACGCAGTATTTT.

This clonotype appeared many times. Here the CDR3 DNA reads TGTGCCAGCAGTTACTCCGGGTGGTCGGCCAACTACACCTTC. Its protein product is CASSYSGWSANYTF. J is TRBJ1-2 and V is TRBV6-5, with no clear D. Germline lookup yields CDR1 MNHEY and CDR2 SVGAGI. CDR3 size: 14 residues. Trimming removed 0 bases at V and 10 bases at J, with 15 bases between.